One sample yielded the 22 T cell receptor beta chains listed below, sequenced in a study of T cell responses to AZD1222 COVID-19 vaccine. Data came from immunoSEQ multiplex PCR; TCRdb stores just in-frame clones and leaves some out. The sample lists under 150,000 clones, about 90% occurring once. The input for sequencing was peripheral blood, taken on day 0 of AZD1222 vaccination. The source is an adult in good health.

This chain links TRBV10-3 with TRBJ2-7; 8 bases map to TRBD2. V lost 5 bases, J lost 3 bases, and 6 bases stayed unmatched. The CDR3 is 14 residues long. Per the germline V gene, CDR1 is ENHRY and CDR2 is SYGVKD. In nucleotides, the CDR3 is TGTGCCATCAGTCTTGGGACTAGTAGCTACGAGCAGTACTTC. Its protein is CAISLGTSSYEQYF.

This chain links TRBV14 with TRBJ1-2; 8 bases agree with TRBD1. J lost 14 bases, V lost 1 base, and 9 bases had no gene match. Germline loops: CDR1 SGHDN, CDR2 FVKESK. The CDR3 has 13 amino acids. CDR3 nucleotides: TGTGCCAGCAGCCAAGTGATGCAGGGGGCTACAACCTTC. Residues: CASSQVMQGATTF.

This clone has only one observation. The V gene is TRBV2, the J gene TRBJ2-1; D not certain. The CDR3 is 12 residues long. The ends were cut back, 8 bases at V and 5 bases at J, with 10 bases in the middle. Germline V CDR1 and CDR2: SNHLY, FYNNEI. This CDR3 is CASGKTHNEQFF. CDR3 sequence (DNA): TGTGCCAGCGGCAAGACCCACAATGAGCAGTTCTTC.

This clone was seen only once. The CDR3 spells CASSSPGRVTELHF. Here the CDR3 DNA reads TGTGCCAGCAGCTCCCCGGGGCGGGTTACAGAGCTCCACTTT. This chain connects TRBV7-9 to TRBJ1-6; TRBD1 is a possible D gene (5 bases). The CDR3 has 14 amino acids. Germline-derived CDR1 and CDR2 are SEHNR and FQNEAQ (reference sequence). Trimming shortened V by 4 bases and J by 16 bases, and 20 bases separated the two germline ends.

In this sample, this clone turned up a few times. The chain carries TRBV7-9 and TRBJ1-2; a weak D match, TRBD1 (6 bases). The V gene lost 5 bases and the J gene lost 4 bases, with 17 bases spanning the gap. In germline, CDR1 is SEHNR, CDR2 FQNEAQ (reference sequence). The CDR3 has 15 amino acids. This CDR3 is CASSLHREGIYGYTF. The CDR3 bases are TGTGCCAGCAGCCTTCACAGGGAGGGAATCTATGGCTACACCTTC.

This chain uses TRBV10-3 with TRBJ2-7; 11 bases line up with TRBD2. The ends lost 8 bases at V and 3 bases at J; junction bases unmatched: 3. The CDR3 length is 13 residues. Germline CDR1 and CDR2: ENHRY and SYGVKD. The CDR3 region is CAIGLAGGYEQYF. For the CDR3, the DNA is TGTGCCATCGGTCTAGCGGGAGGCTACGAGCAGTACTTC.

This clone was picked up a small number of times. Here the CDR3 DNA reads TGTGCCAGCAGTTTATTCGGTGACGAGCAGTACTTC. This translates into CASSLFGDEQYF. This chain links TRBV28 with TRBJ2-7, with D uncertain. Germline assignment: CDR1 MDHEN and CDR2 SYDVKM. Deletions cut 1 base from V and 5 bases from J, with 6 bases between. This CDR3 contains 12 residues.

J is TRBJ2-7 and V is TRBV7-2; 7 nucleotides align to TRBD1. This CDR3 is 14 amino acids long. The J segment lost 5 bases and the V segment lost 4 bases, leaving 8 bases of the junction unmatched. Germline CDR1 SGHTA, CDR2 FQGNSA. The CDR3 loop reads CASSSLTGFDEQYF. CDR3 DNA sequence: TGTGCCAGCAGCTCGCTGACAGGGTTCGACGAGCAGTACTTC. The full variable domain, completed using reference TRBV7-2 and TRBJ2-7, is GAGVSQSPSNKVTEKGKDVELRCDPISGHTALYWYRQSLGQGLEFLIYFQGNSAPDKSGLPSDRFSAERTGGSVSTLTIQRTQQEDSAVYLCASSSLTGFDEQYFGPGTRLTVT.

The rearrangement links TRBV18 to TRBJ2-1; D is ambiguous. The CDR3 contains 13 residues. V lost 3 bases, J lost 10 bases, and 13 bases lay in between. The germline CDR1 and CDR2 sequences are KGHSH and LQKENI. The CDR3 coding sequence is TGTGCCAGCTCACCGTCGGGCCCCCCCGAGCAGTTCTTC. It yields the protein CASSPSGPPEQFF.

This clone was seen a few times. The V and J genes are TRBV5-4 and TRBJ2-4, with 9 bases that match TRBD1. With V trimmed by 4 bases and J by 0 bases, 8 bases remained unmatched. The CDR3 is 17 residues long. Per germline, CDR1 SGHNT and CDR2 YYREEE (reference sequence). CDR3 sequence (DNA): TGTGCCAGCAGCACCGGGACAGGGCAACTAGCCAAAAACATTCAGTACTTC. Amino acids: CASSTGTGQLAKNIQYF.

V and J are TRBV7-6 and TRBJ2-5, with 7 bases matching TRBD2. Germline-derived CDR1 and CDR2 are SGHVS and FNYEAQ. CDR3 length: 14 residues. The V gene end was trimmed by 5 bases and the J gene end by 0 bases; junction bases not matched to a gene: 3. CDR3 nucleotide sequence: TGTGCCAGCAGCCGACTAGCACACCAAGAGACCCAGTACTTC. It is translated as CASSRLAHQETQYF.

V gene TRBV28 combines with J gene TRBJ1-5; D ambiguous. The CDR3 sequence is 14 residues long. The germline V gene encodes CDR1 MDHEN and CDR2 SYDVKM. Trimming left V 4 bases short and J 7 bases short, with 14 bases between. The CDR3: CASSSPVVWQPQHF. DNA for the CDR3: TGTGCCAGCAGTTCACCCGTCGTTTGGCAGCCCCAGCATTTT.

The chain employs TRBV19 and TRBJ1-4, with 9 bases aligning to TRBD1. V gave up 5 bases and J gave up 6 bases; unmatched junction bases: 4. The CDR3 consists of 14 residues. Germline V gives CDR1 LNHDA, CDR2 SQIVND (reference sequence). CDR3 sequence (DNA): TGTGCCAGTAGTTCACAGGGGGCTTATGAAAAACTGTTTTTT. Its protein product is CASSSQGAYEKLFF.

The V and J genes are TRBV19 and TRBJ1-1, with 8 positions matching TRBD1. With 6 bases clipped from V and 1 base from J, the junction kept 4 bases outside the gene matches. Germline assignment: CDR1 LNHDA and CDR2 SQIVND (reference sequence). The CDR3 length is 14 residues. In nucleotides, the CDR3 is TGTGCCAGTAGGGTGACAGGGGAGAACACTGAAGCTTTCTTT. It yields the protein CASRVTGENTEAFF.

The chain employs TRBV28 and TRBJ2-7; 9 positions match TRBD2. Trimming removed 8 bases from V and 4 bases from J; junction bases left unmatched: 12. The V gene's germline CDR1 is MDHEN and CDR2 SYDVKM. This CDR3 is 15 amino acids long. The CDR3 region is CASSKGLAGEYEQYF. The CDR3 DNA reads TGTGCCAGCTCAAAGGGGTTAGCGGGAGAGTACGAGCAGTACTTC.

CDR3 sequence reads: CAWSSGSGGGYGYTF. Here the CDR3 DNA reads TGTGCCTGGAGTTCCGGGAGTGGAGGGGGCTATGGCTACACCTTC. The chain uses TRBV30 and TRBJ1-2; tentatively, D is TRBD1 (6 bases). Germline loops: CDR1 GTSNPN, CDR2 SVGIG (reference sequence). The V and J ends lost 2 bases and 4 bases respectively, with 17 bases between them. The CDR3 totals 15 residues.

The chain is built from TRBV7-3 and TRBJ2-2, with TRBD2 identical over 14 bases. J gave up 4 bases and V 4 bases, and 11 bases lay outside the gene matches. This CDR3 spans 19 amino acids. Germline CDR1 reads SGHTA; CDR2 reads FQGTGA. CDR3 amino acids: CASSSTLGTSGRGTGELFF. CDR3 DNA: TGTGCCAGCAGCTCCACACTAGGGACTAGCGGGAGAGGCACCGGGGAGCTGTTTTTT.

This chain uses TRBV24-1 with TRBJ1-5; D is undetermined. Germline V gene data show CDR1 as KGHDR and CDR2 as SFDVKD. V was cut by 3 bases and J by 4 bases, with 6 bases left in between. This CDR3 has 13 residues. The CDR3 nucleotides are TGTGCCACCAGTGATGTAGGGAATCAGCCCCAGCATTTT. Its protein product is CATSDVGNQPQHF.

This chain uses TRBV11-2 with TRBJ2-1; D uncertain. The germline V gene encodes CDR1 SGHAT and CDR2 FQNNGV. The CDR3 runs 14 residues. V lost 4 bases and J 4 bases, leaving 11 bases between the germline ends. DNA for the CDR3: TGTGCCAGCAGCTCCGTCCAAGGATACAATGAGCAGTTCTTC. This gives the protein CASSSVQGYNEQFF.

J is TRBJ2-3 and V is TRBV30, with D tentatively TRBD1 or TRBD2 (5 bases each). This CDR3 is 13 amino acids long. Germline V gene data show CDR1 as GTSNPN and CDR2 as SVGIG (reference sequence). Trimming took 3 bases from V and 2 from J, leaving 9 bases between them. For the CDR3, the DNA is TGTGCCTGGAGCCGGGACCTCACAGATACGCAGTATTTT. Translated: CAWSRDLTDTQYF.

This clone was counted once. The rearrangement joins TRBV7-2 to TRBJ1-2; 7 bases match TRBD1. Per the germline V gene, CDR1 is SGHTA and CDR2 is FQGNSA. The ends lost 5 bases at V and 2 bases at J; junction bases unmatched: 8. The CDR3 loop spans 15 amino acids. The CDR3 sequence: CASSPDRRINYGYTF. The DNA for the CDR3 is TGTGCCAGCAGCCCGGACAGGAGAATCAACTATGGCTACACCTTC.

V and J are TRBV5-4 and TRBJ1-2, with 8 positions matching TRBD1. CDR1 and CDR2 from the germline V gene are SGHNT and YYREEE (reference sequence). With 4 bases clipped from V and 4 bases from J, the junction kept 9 bases outside the gene matches. CDR3 length equals 15 residues. CDR3 sequence (DNA): TGTGCCAGCAGCCCCTCAGGGGGCTCCGGCTATGGCTACACCTTC. Its translation: CASSPSGGSGYGYTF.